The present T cell receptor (beta chain) was sequenced within a study of breast tumors, draining lymph nodes, adjacent tissues. Study results and limitations: Most tumor T cells seemingly derive from lymph node, then expand in tumor.

In this sample, this clonotype turned up many times. The antigen is unknown. A much larger clone lies one base from this, so it may be a read error. TCRdb re-called the multiplex PCR reads through MiXCR, storing one row per CDR3 protein. The data contain 13,000 to 15,000 distinct CDR3 sequences, 50% to 60% of them singletons. Sample: tumor-adjacent breast tissue. This clonotype was obtained from a female donor with breast cancer. Some clones in this sample may be carry-over from other donors' samples.

CDR3 in DNA: TGCAGTGCTGGACTAGCGGACAATGAGCAGTTCTTC. Protein product: CSAGLADNEQFF. V gene TRBV20-1 combines with J gene TRBJ2-1; 10 bases are a match to TRBD2. From germline, CDR1 is DFQATT and CDR2 SNEGSKA (reference sequence). J gave up 5 bases and V 5 bases, and 0 bases lay outside the gene matches. This CDR3 comprises 12 residues.